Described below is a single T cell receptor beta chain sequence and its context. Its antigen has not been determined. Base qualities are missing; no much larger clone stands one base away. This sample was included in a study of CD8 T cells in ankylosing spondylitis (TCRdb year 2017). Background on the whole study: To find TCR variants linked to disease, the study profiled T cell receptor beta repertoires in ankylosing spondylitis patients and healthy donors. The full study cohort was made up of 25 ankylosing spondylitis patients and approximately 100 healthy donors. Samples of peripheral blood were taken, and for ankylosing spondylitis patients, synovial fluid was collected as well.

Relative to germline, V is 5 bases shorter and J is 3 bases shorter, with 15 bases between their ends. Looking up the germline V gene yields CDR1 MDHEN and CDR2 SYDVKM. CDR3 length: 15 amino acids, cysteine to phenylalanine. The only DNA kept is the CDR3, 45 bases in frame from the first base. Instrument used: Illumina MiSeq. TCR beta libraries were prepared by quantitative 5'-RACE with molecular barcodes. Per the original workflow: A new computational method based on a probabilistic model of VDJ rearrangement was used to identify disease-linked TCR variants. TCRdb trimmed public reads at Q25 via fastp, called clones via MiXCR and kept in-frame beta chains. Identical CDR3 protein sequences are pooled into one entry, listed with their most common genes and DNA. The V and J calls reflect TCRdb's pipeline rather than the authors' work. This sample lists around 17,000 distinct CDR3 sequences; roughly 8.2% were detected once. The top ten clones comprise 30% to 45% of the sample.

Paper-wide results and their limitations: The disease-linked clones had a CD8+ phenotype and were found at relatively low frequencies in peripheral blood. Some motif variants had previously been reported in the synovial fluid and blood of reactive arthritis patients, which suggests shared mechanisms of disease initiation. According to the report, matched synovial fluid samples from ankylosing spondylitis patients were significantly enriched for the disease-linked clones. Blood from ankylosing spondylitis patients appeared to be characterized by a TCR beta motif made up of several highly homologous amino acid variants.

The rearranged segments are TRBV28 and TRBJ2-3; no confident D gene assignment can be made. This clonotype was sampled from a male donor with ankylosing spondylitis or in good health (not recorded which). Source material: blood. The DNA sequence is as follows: TGTGCCAGCAGTGGGCCGCTTGGAAATACAGATACGCAGTATTTT. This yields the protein CASSGPLGNTDTQYF. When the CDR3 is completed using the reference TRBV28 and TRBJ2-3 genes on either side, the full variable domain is DVKVTQSSRYLVKRTGEKVFLECVQDMDHENMFWYRQDPGLGLRLIYFSYDVKMKEKGDIPEGYSVSREKKERFSLILESASTNQTSMYLCASSGPLGNTDTQYFGPGTRLTVL.